The 27 T cell receptor beta chains below come from one sample, sequenced in a study of Graves' ophthalmopathy and Graves' hyperthyroidism. RNA transcripts served as template for amplifying TCR beta CDR3 sequences. First-round RT-PCR employed HTBI primers, with a second-round multiplex PCR after it. TCRdb processed the multiplex PCR reads anew with MiXCR; each CDR3 protein has one entry. The profile covers around 1.1 million distinct CDR3 sequences, with about 35% appearing a single time and around 10% taken by the ten largest. Sample: peripheral blood or thyroid tissue (not recorded which). Receptors originate from an adult man with Graves' hyperthyroidism.

This clonotype was seen at least ten times. The V and J genes are TRBV14 and TRBJ1-1, with D possibly TRBD1 on 6 matching bases. Per germline, CDR1 SGHDN and CDR2 FVKESK. The CDR3 totals 13 residues. The V gene lost 3 bases and the J gene lost 6 bases, with 11 bases spanning the gap. The CDR3 reads CASSQGAWAEAFF. CDR3 DNA: TGTGCCAGCAGCCAGGGGGCCTGGGCTGAAGCTTTCTTT.

This clonotype has a count of ten or more. The chain employs TRBV5-6 and TRBJ1-5; no reliable D call. With 4 bases removed from V and 6 bases from J, the gap between germline ends came to 14 bases. CDR3 length: 14 amino acids. The germline V gene has CDR1 SGHDT and CDR2 YYEEEE. DNA for the CDR3: TGTGCCAGCAGCACCTGGGGAGCGGGTCAGCCCCAGCATTTT. Protein: CASSTWGAGQPQHF.

In this sample, this clonotype turned up many times. This chain links TRBV10-3 with TRBJ2-2, with D possibly matching TRBD1 (5 bases). Germline V gene data show CDR1 as ENHRY and CDR2 as SYGVKD. With 2 bases removed from V and 4 bases from J, the gap between germline ends came to 11 bases. CDR3 length equals 15 residues. Here the CDR3 reads CAISEGAVGTGELFF. The DNA for the CDR3 is TGTGCCATCAGTGAGGGGGCGGTTGGCACCGGGGAGCTGTTTTTT.

This chain uses TRBV20-1 with TRBJ1-5; the D gene is possibly TRBD1 (5 bases). CDR3 length equals 15 residues. The germline V gene has CDR1 DFQATT and CDR2 SNEGSKA (reference sequence). Trimming stripped 3 bases from V and 5 bases from J, with 17 bases between. CDR3 amino acids: CSASPGPGNDQPQHF. For the CDR3, the DNA is TGCAGTGCTAGCCCGGGACCGGGAAACGATCAGCCCCAGCATTTT.

This clonotype was observed once. One junction end does not reproduce the germline sequence, and a read error may be involved. The CDR3 reads CASSLDLGGNSYEHYF. In DNA, the CDR3 is TGTGCCAGCAGCTTAGATCTCGGCGGTAACTCCTACGAGCACTACTTC. The gene calls are TRBV11-2 and TRBJ2-7; D uncertain. Per germline, CDR1 SGHAT and CDR2 FQNNGV. This CDR3 spans 16 amino acids.

This clonotype has a count of ten or more. The chain recombines TRBV12-3 or TRBV12-4 with TRBJ1-4, with TRBD1 matching 7 bases. The V segment lost 4 bases and the J segment 6 bases; nucleotides outside the gene matches: 5. The CDR3 spans 14 residues. The DNA for the CDR3 is TGTGCCAGCAGTTCAGAGGGGGCGTATGAAAAACTGTTTTTT. This translates into CASSSEGAYEKLFF.

V usage is TRBV27 and J usage is TRBJ1-5; 8 positions match TRBD1. With V trimmed by 6 bases and J by 7 bases, 8 bases remained unmatched. Germline V lookup: CDR1 MNHEY, CDR2 SMNVEV (reference sequence). The CDR3 extends over 14 amino acids. CDR3 sequence (DNA): TGTGCCAGCAGCCGACAGGGGCAGGGGCAGCCCCAGCATTTT. It encodes CASSRQGQGQPQHF.

The V gene is TRBV30, the J gene TRBJ2-7; D might be TRBD2 (6 bases). The CDR3 loop spans 14 amino acids. V lost 4 bases and J lost 1, with 14 bases in between. Per the germline V gene, CDR1 is GTSNPN and CDR2 is SVGIG (reference sequence). As DNA, the CDR3 is TGTGCCTGGAACTTCGGGGGAGCGTCCTACGAGCAGTACTTC. As protein: CAWNFGGASYEQYF.

This clonotype was observed many times. V usage is TRBV7-9 and J usage is TRBJ1-2, with 7 bases identical to TRBD1. This CDR3 region has 14 residues. Germline V gene lookup returns CDR1 SEHNR and CDR2 FQNEAQ (reference sequence). V shed 7 bases, J shed 4 bases, and the junction held 9 bases outside the gene matches. The CDR3 reads CASNSQGVVYGYTF. CDR3 nucleotides: TGTGCCAGCAACTCCCAGGGGGTCGTCTATGGCTACACCTTC.

This clonotype has more than one count but fewer than ten. V gene TRBV19 combines with J gene TRBJ1-5, with D hard to call. This CDR3 has 15 amino acids. Germline lookup yields CDR1 LNHDA and CDR2 SQIVND (reference sequence). This CDR3 reads CATPRGGSRNQPQHF. The CDR3 nucleotides are TGTGCAACCCCGCGAGGAGGGTCACGGAATCAGCCCCAGCATTTT. Based on the CDR3 plus reference TRBV19 and TRBJ1-5, the full variable domain is DGGITQSPKYLFRKEGQNVTLSCEQNLNHDAMYWYRQDPGQGLRLIYYSQIVNDFQKGDIAEGYSVSREKKESFPLTVTSAQKNPTAFYLCATPRGGSRNQPQHFGDGTRLSIL.

Regarding this clonotype: This may be a read error: a much more frequent sequence differs by one nucleotide. This chain uses TRBV9 with TRBJ1-4, with 10 nucleotides matching TRBD1. CDR1 is SGDLS, CDR2 YYNGEE, per germline. This CDR3 contains 14 residues. Trimming took 5 bases from V and 7 from J; bases not matched to a gene: 5. CDR3 bases: TGTGCCAGCAGACTGGGACAGGGGTTTGAAAAACTGTTTTTT. This sequence encodes CASRLGQGFEKLFF.

This chain uses TRBV10-2 with TRBJ1-2; 11 nucleotides agree with TRBD1. The germline V gene has CDR1 WSHSY and CDR2 SAAADI. V trimming: 5 bases; J trimming: 9 bases; junction bases outside the gene matches: 14. The CDR3 contains 16 residues. CDR3 region: CASSLPPDRGLRSYTF. CDR3 nucleotide sequence: TGCGCCAGCAGTTTACCCCCGGACAGGGGGCTTCGGAGCTACACCTTC.

There are many counts of this clonotype. This CDR3 is CASSAPGQDHSPLHF. DNA of the CDR3: TGTGCCAGCAGCGCGCCGGGACAGGATCATTCACCCCTCCACTTT. The chain employs TRBV9 and TRBJ1-6, with 8 bases lining up with TRBD1. The V gene end was trimmed by 3 bases and the J gene end by 8 bases; junction bases not matched to a gene: 7. The V gene's germline CDR1 is SGDLS and CDR2 YYNGEE. This CDR3 spans 15 amino acids.

This clonotype was seen ten or more times. V is TRBV28 and J is TRBJ1-1; D gene uncertain. V lost 7 bases to trimming and J lost 7 bases, with 13 bases between them. The germline gives CDR1 MDHEN, CDR2 SYDVKM. The CDR3 length is 12 residues. The CDR3 bases are TGTGCCAGCATTGGGCAGAGCTTTGAAGCTTTCTTT. It translates to CASIGQSFEAFF.

This clonotype was found a few times. The chain joins TRBV2 to TRBJ2-2; maybe TRBD1 (6 bases). Germline V gene sequence: CDR1 SNHLY, CDR2 FYNNEI. The ends were cut back, 3 bases at V and 9 bases at J, with 20 bases in the middle. The CDR3 has 16 residues. Written as DNA, the CDR3 is TGTGCCAGCAGTGAGCACACAGGGCCCTCTAAGCGGGAGCTGTTTTTT. It specifies CASSEHTGPSKRELFF.

This clonotype was seen a few times. V and J are TRBV7-2 and TRBJ1-2, with 7 bases identical to TRBD1. From germline, CDR1 is SGHTA and CDR2 FQGNSA. Trimming removed 7 bases from V and 4 bases from J; junction bases left unmatched: 18. The CDR3 totals 17 residues. CDR3 protein: CASTTTTAPGQRYGYTF. CDR3 in DNA: TGTGCCAGCACCACCACAACAGCGCCGGGACAGCGCTATGGCTACACCTTC.

This chain links TRBV7-2 with TRBJ2-5; D gene unclear. The germline V and J ends were trimmed by 1 base and 5 bases, with 14 bases remaining between them. Germline V lookup: CDR1 SGHTA, CDR2 FQGNSA. The CDR3 runs 15 residues. The CDR3 bases are TGTGCCAGCAGCTTAGTTTTCAGCCCGGCGGAGACCCAGTACTTC. It specifies CASSLVFSPAETQYF.

Ten or more counts support this clonotype. The V gene is TRBV2, the J gene TRBJ2-7; possibly TRBD1 for D (5 bases). The germline CDR1 and CDR2 sequences are SNHLY and FYNNEI. V lost 7 bases and J lost 4, with 11 bases in between. The CDR3 is 12 amino acids. CDR3 region: CASIPQGYEQYF. CDR3 DNA sequence: TGTGCCAGCATCCCGCAGGGTTACGAGCAGTACTTC.

This clonotype was counted a few times. Since a much larger clone is just one base distant, this may be a read error. This chain links TRBV10-2 with TRBJ1-1; D ambiguous. Trimming pared 5 bases from V and 3 bases from J, leaving 19 bases between. Looked up from germline, CDR1 is WSHSY and CDR2 is SAAADI. This CDR3 is built from 16 residues. The CDR3 loop is CASSLSRRLMDTEAFF. CDR3 in DNA: TGCGCCAGCAGTTTGAGTCGGAGACTGATGGACACTGAAGCTTTCTTT.

The chain employs TRBV15 and TRBJ2-1; D uncertain. CDR3 length equals 13 residues. The ends were cut back, 3 bases at V and 6 bases at J, with 9 bases in the middle. The germline gives CDR1 LNHNV, CDR2 YYDKDF (reference sequence). The chain's CDR3 is CATSSLLGNEQFF. CDR3 nucleotide sequence: TGTGCCACCAGCAGCTTGCTGGGCAATGAGCAGTTCTTC.

Turning to this clonotype: A single base separates this from a much larger clone, so it may be a read error. V and J are TRBV25-1 and TRBJ2-5; D possibly corresponds to TRBD1 (6 bases). CDR1 MGHDK and CDR2 SYGVNS come from the germline V gene. CDR3 length equals 15 residues. CDR3 DNA: TGCGCCAGCAGCCAGCGAGAGGGGGAGCAAGGGACCCAGTACTTC. As protein: CASSQREGEQGTQYF.

A word on this clonotype: The conserved final phenylalanine or tryptophan is absent from the CDR3, which likely points to a read error. Because the CDR3's place on the DNA is in doubt, the DNA is left out and the CDR3 is given as listed by TCRdb. The chain links TRBV2 to TRBJ1-5. The CDR3 is 9 residues long, ends included. The germline gives CDR1 SNHLY, CDR2 FYNNEI. CDR3: CASTGGTSS.

In its sample, this clonotype was seen many times. The chain recombines TRBV20-1 with TRBJ2-6, with TRBD1 as a possible D gene (5 bases). V was cut by 3 bases and J by 0 bases, with 12 bases left in between. CDR1 and CDR2 from the germline V gene are DFQATT and SNEGSKA (reference sequence). This CDR3 is 16 amino acids long. CDR3 region: CSASWGSDSGANVLTF. The CDR3, as DNA: TGCAGTGCTAGTTGGGGCTCCGACTCTGGGGCCAACGTCCTGACTTTC.

The CDR3 reads CASSLQGGAANNSPLHF. The CDR3 DNA is TGTGCCAGCAGTTTACAGGGGGGGGCGGCTAATAATTCACCCCTCCACTTT. The V call is TRBV6-6, the J call TRBJ1-6; 8 bases align to TRBD1. Germline-derived CDR1 and CDR2 are MNHNY and SVGAGI (reference sequence). Trimming removed 4 bases from V and 5 bases from J; junction bases left unmatched: 10. This CDR3 region has 17 residues.

The CDR3 region is CASSSMGHSQETQYF. In DNA form, the CDR3 reads TGCGCCAGCAGTTCAATGGGACATTCCCAAGAGACCCAGTACTTC. The rearrangement joins TRBV5-1 to TRBJ2-5; TRBD1 is a possible D gene (6 bases). CDR1 is SGHRS and CDR2 is YFSETQ in the germline V gene. V lost 5 bases to trimming and J lost 1 base, with 15 bases between them. The CDR3 sequence is 15 residues long.

This clonotype showed up many times. Sequence at one end of the junction differs from germline and may be a read error. This rearrangement joins TRBV5-1 to TRBJ1-4; 11 nucleotides match TRBD1. The CDR3 is 15 amino acids. Germline lookup yields CDR1 SGHRS and CDR2 YFSETQ. CDR3 loop: CASSLGTGGNEKLFF. Here the CDR3 DNA reads TGTGCCAGCAGCCTTGGGACAGGGGGAAATGAAAAACTGTTTTTT.

This clonotype was observed a handful of times. The chain joins TRBV4-1 to TRBJ1-5, with D perhaps matching TRBD1 (6 bases). Between the trimmed V and J ends, which lost 0 bases and 6 bases, there was a span of 12 bases. The CDR3 spans 15 residues. The germline V gene encodes CDR1 MGHRA and CDR2 YSYEKL. CDR3 loop: CASSQEVQGFQPQHF. The CDR3 DNA follows: TGCGCCAGCAGCCAAGAAGTACAGGGATTTCAGCCCCAGCATTTT.